The 9 T cell receptor beta chains in this list originate from one sample, sequenced in a study of blood T cell repertoires in COVID-19. Sequencing was performed with immunoSEQ multiplex PCR; in TCRdb, only in-frame clones are kept and a portion is missing. The sample carries around 290,000 clones, 88% recorded once. The source material was PBMCs or T cells enriched from blood (not recorded which). Receptors originate from a woman aged 60-75 years in a cohort exposed to, infected with or recovered from COVID-19 (not recorded which).

J is TRBJ2-1 and V is TRBV6-2 or TRBV6-3, with 7 bases identical to TRBD2. Germline values: CDR1 MNHEY, CDR2 SVGEGT. The CDR3 has 15 amino acids. Germline trimming cut 2 bases from V and 5 bases from J; bases unmatched to any gene: 6. The CDR3 reads CASSYGGSGHNEQFF. CDR3 in DNA: TGTGCCAGCAGTTACGGGGGTAGCGGGCACAATGAGCAGTTCTTC.

The chain combines TRBV7-6 with TRBJ2-2, with 10 nucleotides matching TRBD2. J was trimmed by 1 base and V by 4 bases; bases with no gene match: 0. Per germline, CDR1 SGHVS and CDR2 FNYEAQ. This CDR3 contains 15 residues. The CDR3 DNA sequence: TGTGCCAGCAGCTGGACTAGCGGGAACACCGGGGAGCTGTTTTTT. Translation gives CASSWTSGNTGELFF.

The V gene is TRBV28, the J gene TRBJ2-3, with 9 bases lining up with TRBD2. Germline CDR1 MDHEN, CDR2 SYDVKM. The CDR3 spans 18 residues. V shed 4 bases, J shed 7 bases, and the junction held 18 bases outside the gene matches. CDR3 amino acids: CASSSPGPGTSPTNTQYF. The CDR3 DNA reads TGTGCCAGCAGTTCCCCAGGGCCCGGGACTAGCCCCACCAATACGCAGTATTTT.

V usage is TRBV6-6 and J usage is TRBJ1-5; D is ambiguous. Trimming removed 2 bases from V and 0 bases from J, with 8 bases in between. The CDR3 covers 15 residues. CDR1 and CDR2 (germline): MNHNY, SVGAGI (reference sequence). The CDR3 loop reads CASSYARDSNQPQHF. The CDR3 nucleotides are TGTGCCAGCAGTTACGCCCGGGATAGCAATCAGCCCCAGCATTTT.

This chain links TRBV28 with TRBJ2-7; TRBD2 might be the D (5 bases). This CDR3 has 14 residues. The V gene's germline CDR1 is MDHEN and CDR2 SYDVKM. V lost 4 bases, J lost 6 bases, and 16 bases lay in between. CDR3 in DNA: TGTGCCAGCAGTTATACTAGGACGTTCGCCGAGCAGTACTTC. Its translation is CASSYTRTFAEQYF.

The DNA of the CDR3 is TGTGCCAGCAGTCCCGGGGGCGCTGGGGACAGAAAGTCTAGCCTTAGCAATCAGCCCCAGCATTTT. Encoded protein: CASSPGGAGDRKSSLSNQPQHF. V and J are TRBV28 and TRBJ1-5, with 7 bases lining up with TRBD1. The CDR3 has 22 amino acids. Germline CDR1 reads MDHEN; CDR2 reads SYDVKM. The V gene end was trimmed by 5 bases and the J gene end by 0 bases; junction bases not matched to a gene: 25.

The chain has TRBV3-1 (or the pseudogene TRBV3-2) and TRBJ2-5, with a possible D match to TRBD2 (6 bases). The V gene's germline CDR1 is LGHDT and CDR2 YNNKEL (reference sequence). This CDR3 comprises 14 residues. Trimming stripped 5 bases from V and 5 bases from J, with 15 bases between. CDR3 nucleotide sequence: TGTGCCAGCAGCGACATCGGAGGGGACGAGACCCAGTACTTC. Translating it yields CASSDIGGDETQYF.

The chain links TRBV6-5 to TRBJ2-1, with 8 positions matching TRBD1. V shed 6 bases and J 6 bases; nucleotides not matched to a gene: 10. CDR3 length: 15 residues. CDR1 is MNHEY, CDR2 SVGAGI, per germline. Here the CDR3 DNA reads TGTGCCAGCAGAGAGGACAGGGTAGGATTCAATGAGCAGTTCTTC. Its translation is CASREDRVGFNEQFF.

This clone appeared once. J is TRBJ2-7 and V is TRBV5-1, with 7 bases lining up with TRBD2. This CDR3 contains 16 residues. V trimming: 3 bases; J trimming: 5 bases; junction bases outside the gene matches: 14. Germline loops: CDR1 SGHRS, CDR2 YFSETQ. The CDR3 region is CASSSNGGRAFNEQYF. CDR3 coding DNA: TGCGCCAGCAGCTCTAATGGAGGGAGGGCCTTCAACGAGCAGTACTTC.